A single TCR beta chain is shown here with its context. The specificity of this receptor is unknown. Nothing much larger sits one base from this clone, and base qualities are not available. Library construction relied on PCR. The reads were generated on an Illumina HiSeq 2500. Unique molecular identifiers were incorporated into TCR beta cDNA libraries to reduce PCR and sequencing biases. Per 1 to 10 million input T cells, roughly 500,000 cDNA molecules were obtained, such that each molecule approximated one T cell. Patient libraries were prepared and sequenced with the same protocol used for the earlier healthy control dataset. Within a given batch, samples were prepared together, multiplexed and sequenced on the same HiSeq lane. The authors processed their data as follows. Raw barcoded reads were processed with MIGEC, and single-read molecular identifier groups were discarded before consensus assembly and CDR3 extraction. VDJtools was used for post-analysis of the clonotype tables, with diversity normalized by down-sampling every dataset to the smallest sample size. To correct batch-related cross-sample contamination, repertoire overlap clustering matched CDR3 amino acid sequences but not nucleotide sequences. TCRdb applied fastp at Q25 and MiXCR to the public reads, then kept only in-frame beta chains. Merged by CDR3 protein, the rows form single entries marked with the most common genes and DNA. These V and J calls derive from TCRdb rather than the authors' analysis. For this sample there are some 160,000 distinct CDR3 sequences; 35% to 40% appear just once. The ten largest clones add up to under 30% of the sample.

This entry comes from a study of post-analysis software for immune sequencing data (dated by TCRdb to the mid-2010s). Study-level background: Relapsing-remitting, secondary progressive and progressive-relapsing multiple sclerosis were recorded as disease courses, and subtype annotation was lacking for some patients. A subset of samples was prepared in parallel using single-end sample barcoding, then pooled and co-amplified after Illumina adapter ligation. Patient repertoires were compared against roughly 10 previously published healthy control repertoires from donors aged roughly 6 to 28 years. What the authors observed across the whole study: The control group was slightly older than the multiple sclerosis patient group. When samples were clustered directly using the F measure, samples prepared in the same batch co-clustered strongly, which prompted a batch-effect correction. Multiple sclerosis patients had significantly lower normalized Chao1 diversity than controls, a result that suggests substantial peripheral T-cell clonal expansion. About 5 TRBV segments, including TRBV5-6, TRBV5-1 and TRBV20-1, were significantly more frequent in patients than controls.

Sample time point, as interpreted from the label and publication: second blood draw from one MS patient after hematopoietic stem cell transplantation. To demonstrate the VDJtools post-analysis software, the study profiled TCR beta repertoires from the peripheral blood of around 13 young patients with multiple sclerosis. Multiple sclerosis patients were children and adolescents aged about 6 to 16 years. Including cysteine and phenylalanine, the CDR3 has 14 amino acids. CDR3 DNA is the only sequence kept; it has 42 bases, read in frame from the first base. V loses 6 bases at its end and J loses 13 bases; junction bases beyond the gene matches: 10.

This chain is built from TRBV12-3 or TRBV12-4 and TRBJ1-6; 9 middle bases align to TRBD1. The receptor was isolated from a girl aged 5 to 17 with multiple sclerosis. Donor details come from another sample of the same person, matched by shared clones. The sequencing used blood, collected after autologous hematopoietic stem cell transplantation. The DNA sequence follows: TGTGCCAGCAGGGGACAGGGTCCTTCCCTCCCCCTCCACTTT. It is translated as CASRGQGPSLPLHF.